This T cell receptor (beta chain) is from a study of blood T cell repertoires in COVID-19. Original processing notes: For nucleated cells, counts were estimated from reference gene primer amplification. Only in-frame clones appear in the TCRdb table, and some are missing; sequencing was by immunoSEQ multiplex PCR. Clonal size and the V and J genes are those of that table, whereas D and trimming came from the DNA. The table lists about 80,000 clones, around 88% of them singletons, with 6.5% to 8.5% in the top ten. This clone was detected only once. V dropped 6 bases and J dropped 0 bases, with 13 bases sitting between them. The CDR3 spans 15 residues. Germline V gives CDR1 SGHRS, CDR2 YFSETQ.

This TCR came from a man younger than 45 with acute or convalescent COVID-19. Specimen: peripheral blood. The rearrangement joins TRBV5-1 to TRBJ2-1, with D perhaps matching TRBD1 (5 bases). CDR3 bases: TGCGCCAGCATCCAGGGATACGCCTCCTACAATGAGCAGTTCTTC. Translation: CASIQGYASYNEQFF. Supplemented by reference TRBV5-1 and TRBJ2-1, the full variable domain reads KAGVTQTPRYLIKTRGQQVTLSCSPISGHRSVSWYQQTPGQGLQFLFEYFSETQRNKGNFPGRFSGRQFSNSRSEMNVSTLELGDSALYLCASIQGYASYNEQFFGPGTRLTVL.